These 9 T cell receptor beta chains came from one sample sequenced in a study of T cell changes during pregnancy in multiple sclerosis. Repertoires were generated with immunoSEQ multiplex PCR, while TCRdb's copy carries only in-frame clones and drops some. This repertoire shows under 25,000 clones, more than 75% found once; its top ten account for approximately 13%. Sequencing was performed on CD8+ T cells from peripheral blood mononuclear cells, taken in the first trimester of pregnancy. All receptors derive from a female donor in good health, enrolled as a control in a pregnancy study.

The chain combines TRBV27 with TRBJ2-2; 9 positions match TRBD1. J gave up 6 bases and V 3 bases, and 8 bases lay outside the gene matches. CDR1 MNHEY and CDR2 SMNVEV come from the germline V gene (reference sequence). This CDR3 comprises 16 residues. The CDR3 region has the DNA TGTGCCAGCAGTTTTACACCGGGACAGGGCTCCGGGGAGCTGTTTTTT. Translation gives CASSFTPGQGSGELFF.

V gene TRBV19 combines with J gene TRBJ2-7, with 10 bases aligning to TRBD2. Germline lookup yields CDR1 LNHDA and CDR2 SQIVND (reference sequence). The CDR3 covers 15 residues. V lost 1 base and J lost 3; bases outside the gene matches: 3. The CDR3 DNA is TGTGCCAGTAGTATAGCGGCTAGCGGGAGCTACGAGCAGTACTTC. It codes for CASSIAASGSYEQYF.

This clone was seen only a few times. The CDR3 sequence is CASSIGETSYEQYF. CDR3 nucleotides: TGTGCCAGTAGTATCGGGGAAACCTCCTACGAGCAGTACTTC. This rearrangement joins TRBV19 to TRBJ2-7, with D possibly matching TRBD2 (5 bases). Germline-derived CDR1 and CDR2 are LNHDA and SQIVND (reference sequence). The germline V and J ends were trimmed by 3 bases and 0 bases, with 9 bases remaining between them. The CDR3 is 14 amino acids.

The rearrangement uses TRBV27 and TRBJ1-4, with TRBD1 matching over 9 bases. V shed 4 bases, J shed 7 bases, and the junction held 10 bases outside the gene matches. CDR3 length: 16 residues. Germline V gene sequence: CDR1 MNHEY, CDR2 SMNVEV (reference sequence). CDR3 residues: CASSSGTGIFGEKLFF. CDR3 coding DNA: TGTGCCAGCAGTTCCGGGACAGGGATCTTTGGTGAAAAACTGTTTTTT. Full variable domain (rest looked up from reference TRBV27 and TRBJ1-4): EAQVTQNPRYLITVTGKKLTVTCSQNMNHEYMSWYRQDPGLGLRQIYYSMNVEVTDKGDVPEGYKVSRKEKRNFPLILESPSPNQTSLYFCASSSGTGIFGEKLFFGSGTQLSVL.

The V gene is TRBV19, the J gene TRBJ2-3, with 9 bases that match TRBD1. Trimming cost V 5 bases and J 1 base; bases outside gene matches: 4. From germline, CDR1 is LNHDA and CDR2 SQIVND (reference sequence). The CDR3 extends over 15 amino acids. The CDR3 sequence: CASSGRQGGTDTQYF. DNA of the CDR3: TGTGCCAGTAGTGGAAGACAGGGGGGCACAGATACGCAGTATTTT.

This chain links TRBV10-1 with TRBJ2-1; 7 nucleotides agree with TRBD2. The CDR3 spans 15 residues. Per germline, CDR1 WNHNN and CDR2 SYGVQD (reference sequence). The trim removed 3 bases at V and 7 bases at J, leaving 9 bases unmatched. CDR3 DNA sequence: TGCGCCAGCAGTGATACCCCGAGCGGGGCTAATGAGCAGTTCTTC. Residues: CASSDTPSGANEQFF.

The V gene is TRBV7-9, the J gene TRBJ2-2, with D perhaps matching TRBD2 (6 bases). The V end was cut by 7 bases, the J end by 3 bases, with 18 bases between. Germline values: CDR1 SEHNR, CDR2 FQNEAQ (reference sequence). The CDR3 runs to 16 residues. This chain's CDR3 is CASTLVRDSYTGELFF. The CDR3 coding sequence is TGTGCCAGCACCCTAGTGCGGGACTCCTACACCGGGGAGCTGTTTTTT. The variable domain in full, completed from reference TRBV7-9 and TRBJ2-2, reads DTGVSQNPRHKITKRGQNVTFRCDPISEHNRLYWYRQTLGQGPEFLTYFQNEAQLEKSRLLSDRFSAERPKGSFSTLEIQRTEQGDSAMYLCASTLVRDSYTGELFFGEGSRLTVL.

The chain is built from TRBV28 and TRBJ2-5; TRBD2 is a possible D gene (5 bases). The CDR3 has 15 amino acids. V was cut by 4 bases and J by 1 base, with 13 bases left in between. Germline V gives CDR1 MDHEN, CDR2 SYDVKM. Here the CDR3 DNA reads TGTGCCAGCAGTTCTTCCCGACGGGGCCAAGAGACCCAGTACTTC. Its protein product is CASSSSRRGQETQYF. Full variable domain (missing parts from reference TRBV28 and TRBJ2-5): DVKVTQSSRYLVKRTGEKVFLECVQDMDHENMFWYRQDPGLGLRLIYFSYDVKMKEKGDIPEGYSVSREKKERFSLILESASTNQTSMYLCASSSSRRGQETQYFGPGTRLLVL.

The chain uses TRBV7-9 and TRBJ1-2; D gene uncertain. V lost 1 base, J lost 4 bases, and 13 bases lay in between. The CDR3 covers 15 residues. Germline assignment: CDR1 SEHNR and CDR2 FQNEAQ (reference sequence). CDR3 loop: CASSLGTRTIYGYTF. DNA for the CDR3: TGTGCCAGCAGCTTAGGTACTAGGACCATCTATGGCTACACCTTC.